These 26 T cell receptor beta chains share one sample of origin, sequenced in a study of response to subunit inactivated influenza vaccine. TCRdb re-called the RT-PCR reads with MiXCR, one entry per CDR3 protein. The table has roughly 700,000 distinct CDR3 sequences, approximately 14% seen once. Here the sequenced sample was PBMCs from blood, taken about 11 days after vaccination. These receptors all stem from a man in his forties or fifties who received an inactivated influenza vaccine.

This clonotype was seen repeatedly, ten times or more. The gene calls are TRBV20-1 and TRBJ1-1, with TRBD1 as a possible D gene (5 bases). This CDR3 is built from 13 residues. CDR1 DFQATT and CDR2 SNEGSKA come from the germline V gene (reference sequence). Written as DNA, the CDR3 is TGCAGATTGGCGGCAGGGACGAACACTGAAGCTTTCTTT. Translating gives CRLAAGTNTEAFF.

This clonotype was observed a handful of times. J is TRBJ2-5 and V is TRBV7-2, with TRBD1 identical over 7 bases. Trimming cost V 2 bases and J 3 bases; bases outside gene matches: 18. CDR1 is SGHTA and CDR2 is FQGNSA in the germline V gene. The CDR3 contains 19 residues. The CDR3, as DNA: TGTGCCAGCAGCTTATCGACAGGGACCTTCACCTTAATCAAAGAGACCCAGTACTTC. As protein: CASSLSTGTFTLIKETQYF.

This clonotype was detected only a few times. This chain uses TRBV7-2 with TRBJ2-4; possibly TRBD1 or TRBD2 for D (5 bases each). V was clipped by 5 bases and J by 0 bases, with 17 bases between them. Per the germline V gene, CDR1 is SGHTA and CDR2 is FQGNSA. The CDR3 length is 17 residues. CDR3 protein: CASSPRVGTIAKNIQYF. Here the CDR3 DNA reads TGTGCCAGCAGCCCAAGGGTAGGGACGATAGCCAAAAACATTCAGTACTTC.

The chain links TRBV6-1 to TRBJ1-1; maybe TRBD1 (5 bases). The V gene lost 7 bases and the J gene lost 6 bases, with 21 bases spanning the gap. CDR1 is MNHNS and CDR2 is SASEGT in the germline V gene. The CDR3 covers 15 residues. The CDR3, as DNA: TGTGCCAGCACCGCACGGGGGTCGGGAGGGTCTGAAGCTTTCTTT. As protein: CASTARGSGGSEAFF.

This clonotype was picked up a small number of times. Here the CDR3 reads CASTTGFDIQYF. As DNA, the CDR3 is TGTGCCAGCACTACAGGGTTTGACATTCAGTACTTC. The chain links TRBV7-2 to TRBJ2-4; perhaps TRBD1 as D (6 bases). Trimming shortened V by 7 bases and J by 8 bases, and 12 bases separated the two germline ends. This CDR3 is built from 12 residues. Germline-derived CDR1 and CDR2 are SGHTA and FQGNSA.

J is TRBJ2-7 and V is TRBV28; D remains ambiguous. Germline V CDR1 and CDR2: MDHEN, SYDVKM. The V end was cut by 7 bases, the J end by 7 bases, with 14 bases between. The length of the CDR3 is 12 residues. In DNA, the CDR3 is TGTGCCAGCATCGCTGGAGTGGGGGAGCAGTACTTC. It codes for CASIAGVGEQYF.

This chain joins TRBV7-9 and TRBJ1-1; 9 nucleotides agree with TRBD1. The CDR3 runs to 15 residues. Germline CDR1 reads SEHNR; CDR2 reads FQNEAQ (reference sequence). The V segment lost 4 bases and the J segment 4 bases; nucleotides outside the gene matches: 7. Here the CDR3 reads CASSYSLTGGTEAFF. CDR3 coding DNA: TGTGCCAGCAGCTACTCTCTGACAGGGGGCACTGAAGCTTTCTTT.

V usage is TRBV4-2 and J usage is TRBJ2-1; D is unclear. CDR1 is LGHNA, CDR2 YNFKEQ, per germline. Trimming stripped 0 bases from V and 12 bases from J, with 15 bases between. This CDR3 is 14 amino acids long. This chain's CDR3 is CASSQDPDNHAQFF. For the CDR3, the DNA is TGTGCCAGCAGCCAAGATCCCGACAACCACGCGCAGTTCTTC.

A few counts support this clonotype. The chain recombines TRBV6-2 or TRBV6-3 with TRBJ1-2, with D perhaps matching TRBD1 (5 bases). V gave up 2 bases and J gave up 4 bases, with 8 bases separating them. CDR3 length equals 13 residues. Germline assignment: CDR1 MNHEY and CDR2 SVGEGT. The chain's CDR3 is CASSYPQGYGYTF. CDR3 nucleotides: TGTGCCAGCAGTTACCCCCAGGGCTATGGCTACACCTTC.

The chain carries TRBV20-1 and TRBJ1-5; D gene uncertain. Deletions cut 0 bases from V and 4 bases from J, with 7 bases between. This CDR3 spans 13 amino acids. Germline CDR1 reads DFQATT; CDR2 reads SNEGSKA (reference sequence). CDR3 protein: CSARDSKNQPQHF. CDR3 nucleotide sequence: TGCAGTGCTAGAGATTCGAAAAATCAGCCCCAGCATTTT.

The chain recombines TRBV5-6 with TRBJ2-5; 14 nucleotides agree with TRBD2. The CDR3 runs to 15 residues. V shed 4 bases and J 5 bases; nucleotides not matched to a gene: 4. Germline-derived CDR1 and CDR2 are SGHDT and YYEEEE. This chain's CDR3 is CASSRTSGGSETQYF. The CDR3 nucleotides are TGTGCCAGCAGCAGGACTAGCGGGGGGTCGGAGACCCAGTACTTC.

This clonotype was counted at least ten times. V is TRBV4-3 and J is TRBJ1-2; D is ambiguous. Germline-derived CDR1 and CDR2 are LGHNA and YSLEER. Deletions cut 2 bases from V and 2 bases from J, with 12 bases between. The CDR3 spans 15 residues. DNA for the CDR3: TGCGCCAGCAGCCAACAGGCTACCGGGAACTATGGCTACACCTTC. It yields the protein CASSQQATGNYGYTF.

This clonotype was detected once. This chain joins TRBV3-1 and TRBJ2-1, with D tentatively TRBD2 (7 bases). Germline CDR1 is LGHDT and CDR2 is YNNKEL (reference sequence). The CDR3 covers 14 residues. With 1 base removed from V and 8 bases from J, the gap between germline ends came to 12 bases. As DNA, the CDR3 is TGTGCCAGCAGCCAAGTTGGGGGGGCGGATGAGCAGTTCTTC. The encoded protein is CASSQVGGADEQFF.

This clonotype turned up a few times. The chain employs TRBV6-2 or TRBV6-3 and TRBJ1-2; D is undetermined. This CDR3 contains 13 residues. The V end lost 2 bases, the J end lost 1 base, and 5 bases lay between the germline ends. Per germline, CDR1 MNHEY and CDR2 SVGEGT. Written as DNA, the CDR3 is TGTGCCAGCAGTTACGGGGTTAACTATGGCTACACCTTC. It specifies CASSYGVNYGYTF.

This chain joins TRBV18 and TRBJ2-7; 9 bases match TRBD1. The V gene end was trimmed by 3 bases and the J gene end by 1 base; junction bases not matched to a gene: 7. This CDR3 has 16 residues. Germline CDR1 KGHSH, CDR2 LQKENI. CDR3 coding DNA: TGTGCCAGCTCACCGAAACCGGGACAGGGTTCCTACGAGCAGTACTTC. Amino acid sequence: CASSPKPGQGSYEQYF.

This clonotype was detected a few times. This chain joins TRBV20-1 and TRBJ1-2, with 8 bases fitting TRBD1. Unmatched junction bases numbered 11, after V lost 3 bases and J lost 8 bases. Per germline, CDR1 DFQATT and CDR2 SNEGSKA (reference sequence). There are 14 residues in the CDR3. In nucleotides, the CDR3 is TGCAGTGCTAGGAGGGAGGACAGGGTTGCGGGCTACACCTTC. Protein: CSARREDRVAGYTF.

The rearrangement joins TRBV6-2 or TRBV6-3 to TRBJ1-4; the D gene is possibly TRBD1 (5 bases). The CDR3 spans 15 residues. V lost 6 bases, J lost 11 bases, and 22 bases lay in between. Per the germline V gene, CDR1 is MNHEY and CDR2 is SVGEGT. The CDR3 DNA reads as TGTGCCAGCAGCCAGGGACGGGACCTGATGGAGAAACTGTTTTTT. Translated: CASSQGRDLMEKLFF.

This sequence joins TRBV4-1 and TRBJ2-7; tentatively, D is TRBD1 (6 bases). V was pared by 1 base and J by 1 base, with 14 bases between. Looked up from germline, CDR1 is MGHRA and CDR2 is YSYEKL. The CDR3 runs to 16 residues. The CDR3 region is CASSQAPGEKSYEQYF. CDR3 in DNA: TGCGCCAGCAGCCAAGCCCCAGGGGAAAAGTCCTACGAGCAGTACTTC.

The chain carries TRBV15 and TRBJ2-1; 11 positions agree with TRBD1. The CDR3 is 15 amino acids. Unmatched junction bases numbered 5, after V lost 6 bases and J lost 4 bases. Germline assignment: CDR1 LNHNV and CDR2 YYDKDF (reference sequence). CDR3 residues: CATRPGQGAYNEQFF. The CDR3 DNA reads TGTGCCACCAGACCCGGACAGGGGGCTTACAATGAGCAGTTCTTC.

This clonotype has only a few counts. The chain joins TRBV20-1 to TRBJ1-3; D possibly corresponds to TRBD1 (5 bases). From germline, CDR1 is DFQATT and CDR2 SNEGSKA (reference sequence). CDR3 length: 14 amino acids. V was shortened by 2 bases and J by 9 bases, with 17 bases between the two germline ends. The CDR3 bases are TGCAGTGCTAGACCCGGGTTGGGACCGTCCACCATATATTTT. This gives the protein CSARPGLGPSTIYF.

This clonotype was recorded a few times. The CDR3 reads CASSNLQEAFF. CDR3 bases: TGTGCCAGCAGCAACCTACAGGAGGCTTTCTTT. V and J are TRBV12-3 or TRBV12-4 and TRBJ1-1; a weak D match, TRBD1 (5 bases). V shed 6 bases and J shed 11 bases, with 13 bases lying between them. This CDR3 spans 11 amino acids.

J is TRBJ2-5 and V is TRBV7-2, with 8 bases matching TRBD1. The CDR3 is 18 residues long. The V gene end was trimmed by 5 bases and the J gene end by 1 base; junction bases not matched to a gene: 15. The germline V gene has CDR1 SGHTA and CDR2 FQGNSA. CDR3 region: CASSVGWSSGQGQETQYF. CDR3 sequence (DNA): TGTGCCAGCAGCGTAGGCTGGTCTTCAGGACAGGGCCAAGAGACCCAGTACTTC.

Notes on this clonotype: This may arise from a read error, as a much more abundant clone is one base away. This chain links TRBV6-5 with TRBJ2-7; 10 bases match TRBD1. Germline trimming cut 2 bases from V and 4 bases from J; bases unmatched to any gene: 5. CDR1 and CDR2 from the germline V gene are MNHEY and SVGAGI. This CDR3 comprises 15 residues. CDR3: CASSYDWTGGYEQYF. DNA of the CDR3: TGTGCCAGCAGTTACGACTGGACAGGGGGTTACGAGCAGTACTTC.

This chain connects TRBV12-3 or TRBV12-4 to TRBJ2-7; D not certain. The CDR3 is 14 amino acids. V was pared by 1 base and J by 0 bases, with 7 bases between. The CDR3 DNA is TGTGCCAGCAGTTTAGTTCTAAGCTCCTACGAGCAGTACTTC. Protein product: CASSLVLSSYEQYF.

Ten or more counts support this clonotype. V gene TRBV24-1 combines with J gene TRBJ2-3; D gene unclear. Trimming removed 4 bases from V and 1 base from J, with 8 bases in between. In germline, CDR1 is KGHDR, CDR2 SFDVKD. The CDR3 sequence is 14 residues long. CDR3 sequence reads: CATSDPRGTDTQYF. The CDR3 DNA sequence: TGTGCCACCAGTGACCCCCGCGGCACAGATACGCAGTATTTT.

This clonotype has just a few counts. The CDR3 DNA reads as TGTGCCAGCGGTTGGGAGCCCGCGGATACGCAGTATTTT. It translates to CASGWEPADTQYF. The chain uses TRBV12-3 or TRBV12-4 and TRBJ2-3; a weak D match, TRBD2 (5 bases). The CDR3 consists of 13 residues. Trimming left V 8 bases short and J 6 bases short, with 15 bases between.